This paragraph reports one T cell receptor beta chain. Its specificity is unknown. A read error may produce the germline difference seen at one junction end. The data were taken from a study of T cells in Graves' hyperthyroidism and ophthalmopathy. The CDR3 spans 13 residues. Germline values: CDR1 DFQATT, CDR2 SNEGSKA (reference sequence). Study results and caveats: Blood also carried most thyroid clonotypes expanded above 0.001. Median prediction lead before ophthalmopathy onset was about 6.5 months with the model.

Patients were excluded because of uncontrolled infection, other autoimmune disease, pregnancy or lactation. Blood dates from first hyperthyroidism diagnosis, before any ophthalmopathy symptoms. What was amplified from RNA transcripts were TCR beta CDR3 regions. The TCR CDR3 was amplified in a first-round RT-PCR using the HTBI primer set. TCRdb ran MiXCR on the multiplex PCR reads and lists one entry per CDR3 protein. The profile shows 690,000 or so distinct CDR3 sequences, approximately 18% of them singletons. The chain joins TRBV20-1 to TRBJ2-6, with a possible D match to TRBD1 (6 bases). Sequenced: blood. This receptor was taken from a woman aged 50 to 60 with Graves' hyperthyroidism that later progressed to Graves' ophthalmopathy. The CDR3 DNA follows: TGCAGTGCTAGAGACCTGGGGGCCGACGTCCTGACTTTC. This sequence encodes CSARDLGADVLTF.